This TCR beta chain was captured in a study of cytomegalovirus exposure and HLA in healthy donors. Study-wide background: HLA-typed donors were the source of approximately 80 million unique TCRs held in an early data release. Findings of the study overall: A missense DCLRE1C variant was associated with V- and J-gene trimming of TCR beta chains in a later analysis, and an independent cohort replicated the association. A previous analysis found most TCR beta V segments productive roughly 87% or roughly 30% of the time.

Of note for this clone: Antigen: not known.

Donors showed nominal health when sampled, although they likely had unrecorded immune exposures. With 60 Vbeta and 13 Jbeta primers, the PCR was carried out. Generated by immunoSEQ multiplex PCR, the TCRdb table keeps only in-frame clones and is missing some. The sample records under 200,000 clones, roughly four fifths being singletons. The TCR sequence derives from a woman aged 45-65 years in good health and CMV-seropositive. Sequencing input: PBMCs.

CDR3 DNA: TGTGCCATCAGTGAGTTCGCGGGGACCACTGAAGCTTTCTTT. This gives the protein CAISEFAGTTEAFF. V is TRBV10-3 and J is TRBJ1-1; D possibly corresponds to TRBD1 (5 bases). With 1 base removed from V and 4 bases from J, the gap between germline ends came to 10 bases. CDR3 size: 14 residues. CDR1 ENHRY and CDR2 SYGVKD come from the germline V gene.